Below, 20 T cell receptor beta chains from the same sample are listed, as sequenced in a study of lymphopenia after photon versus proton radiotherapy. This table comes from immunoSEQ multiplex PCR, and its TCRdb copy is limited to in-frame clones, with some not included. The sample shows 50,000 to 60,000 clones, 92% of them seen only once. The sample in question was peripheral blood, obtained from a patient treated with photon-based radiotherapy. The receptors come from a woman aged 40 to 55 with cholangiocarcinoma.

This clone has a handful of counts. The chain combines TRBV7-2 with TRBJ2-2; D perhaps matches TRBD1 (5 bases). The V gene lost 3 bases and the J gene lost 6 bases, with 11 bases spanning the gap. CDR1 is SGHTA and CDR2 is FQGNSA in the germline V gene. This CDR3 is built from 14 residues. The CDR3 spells CASSLKGRAGELFF. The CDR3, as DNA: TGTGCCAGCAGCTTGAAGGGGCGCGCCGGGGAGCTGTTTTTT.

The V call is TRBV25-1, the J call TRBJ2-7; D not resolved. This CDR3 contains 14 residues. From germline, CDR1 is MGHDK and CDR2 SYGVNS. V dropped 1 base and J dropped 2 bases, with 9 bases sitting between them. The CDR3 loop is CASSELERTYEQYF. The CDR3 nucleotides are TGTGCCAGCAGTGAATTGGAGAGGACCTACGAGCAGTACTTC.

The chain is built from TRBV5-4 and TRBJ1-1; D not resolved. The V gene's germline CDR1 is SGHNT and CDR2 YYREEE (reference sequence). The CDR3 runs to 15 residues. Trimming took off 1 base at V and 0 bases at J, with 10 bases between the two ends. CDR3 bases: TGTGCCAGCAGCTTGAGTCCAGCGATGAACACTGAAGCTTTCTTT. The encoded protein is CASSLSPAMNTEAFF.

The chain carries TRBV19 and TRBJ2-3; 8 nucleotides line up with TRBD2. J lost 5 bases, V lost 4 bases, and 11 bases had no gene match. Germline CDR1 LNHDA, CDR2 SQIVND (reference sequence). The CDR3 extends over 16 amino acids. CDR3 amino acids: CASSTNWRGAGDTQYF. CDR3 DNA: TGTGCCAGTAGTACGAACTGGCGGGGGGCCGGAGATACGCAGTATTTT.

The CDR3 nucleotides are TGTGCCAGCAGTCCCGGGACGGTAGCTTTCTTT. Translation: CASSPGTVAFF. The chain employs TRBV6-5 and TRBJ1-1; a possible D gene is TRBD1 (5 bases). The germline V gene has CDR1 MNHEY and CDR2 SVGAGI. The CDR3 sequence is 11 residues long. V lost 5 bases, J lost 10 bases, and 11 bases lay in between.

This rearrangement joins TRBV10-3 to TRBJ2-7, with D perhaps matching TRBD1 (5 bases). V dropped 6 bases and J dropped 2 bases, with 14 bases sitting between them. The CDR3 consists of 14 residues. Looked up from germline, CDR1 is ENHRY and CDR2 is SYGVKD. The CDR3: CAISEGSTAYEQYF. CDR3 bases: TGTGCCATCAGCGAAGGTTCGACAGCCTACGAGCAGTACTTC.

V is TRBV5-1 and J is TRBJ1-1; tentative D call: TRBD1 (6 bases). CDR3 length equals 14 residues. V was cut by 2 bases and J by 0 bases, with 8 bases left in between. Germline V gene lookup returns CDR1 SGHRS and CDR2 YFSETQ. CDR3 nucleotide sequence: TGCGCCAGCAGCTTCACAGGGCTGAACACTGAAGCTTTCTTT. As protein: CASSFTGLNTEAFF.

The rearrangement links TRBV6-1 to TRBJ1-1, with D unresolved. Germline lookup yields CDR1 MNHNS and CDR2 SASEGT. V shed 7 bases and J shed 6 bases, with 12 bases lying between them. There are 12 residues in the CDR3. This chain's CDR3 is CASTRFPPEAFF. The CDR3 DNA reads TGTGCCAGCACGCGGTTCCCCCCTGAAGCTTTCTTT.

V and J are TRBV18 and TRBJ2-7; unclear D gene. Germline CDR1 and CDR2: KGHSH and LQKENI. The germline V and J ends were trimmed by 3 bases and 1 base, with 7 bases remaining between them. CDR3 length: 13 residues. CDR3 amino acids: CASSPPTSYEQYF. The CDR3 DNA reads TGTGCCAGCTCACCCCCAACGTCCTACGAGCAGTACTTC.

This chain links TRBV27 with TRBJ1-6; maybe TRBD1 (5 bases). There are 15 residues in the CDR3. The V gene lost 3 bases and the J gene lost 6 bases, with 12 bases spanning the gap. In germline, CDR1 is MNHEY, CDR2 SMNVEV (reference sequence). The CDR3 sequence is CASSLSGSINSPLHF. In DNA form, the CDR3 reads TGTGCCAGCAGTTTGTCAGGGTCTATTAATTCACCCCTCCACTTT.

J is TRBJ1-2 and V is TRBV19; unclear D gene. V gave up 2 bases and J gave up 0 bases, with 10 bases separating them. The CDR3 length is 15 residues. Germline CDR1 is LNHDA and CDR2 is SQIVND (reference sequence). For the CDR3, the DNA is TGTGCCAGTAGTATACCCGGCAGAACTAACTATGGCTACACCTTC. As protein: CASSIPGRTNYGYTF.

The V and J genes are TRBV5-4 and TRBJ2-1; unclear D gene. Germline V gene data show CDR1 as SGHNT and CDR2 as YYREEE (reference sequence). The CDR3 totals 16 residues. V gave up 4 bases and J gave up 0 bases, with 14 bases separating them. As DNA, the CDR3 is TGTGCCAGCAGCATTCCAGCAAACCGCTCCTACAATGAGCAGTTCTTC. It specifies CASSIPANRSYNEQFF.

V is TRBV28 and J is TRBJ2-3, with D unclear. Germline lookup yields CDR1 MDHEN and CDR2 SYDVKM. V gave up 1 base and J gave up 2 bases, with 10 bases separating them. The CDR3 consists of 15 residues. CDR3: CASSLYGSYTDTQYF. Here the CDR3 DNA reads TGTGCCAGCAGTTTATACGGCAGTTACACAGATACGCAGTATTTT.

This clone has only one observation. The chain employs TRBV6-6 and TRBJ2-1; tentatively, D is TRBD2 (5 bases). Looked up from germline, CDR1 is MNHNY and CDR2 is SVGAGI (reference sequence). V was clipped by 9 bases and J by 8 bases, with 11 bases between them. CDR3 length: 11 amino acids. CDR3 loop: CASGERYEQFF. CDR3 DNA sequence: TGTGCCAGTGGTGAGCGGTATGAGCAGTTCTTC.

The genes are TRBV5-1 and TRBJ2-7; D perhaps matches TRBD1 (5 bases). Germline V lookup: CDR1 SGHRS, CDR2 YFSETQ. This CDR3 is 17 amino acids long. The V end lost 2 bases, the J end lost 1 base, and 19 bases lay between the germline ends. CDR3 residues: CASSFKEGVLGSYEQYF. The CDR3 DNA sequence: TGCGCCAGCAGCTTTAAGGAAGGGGTTCTCGGGTCCTACGAGCAGTACTTC.

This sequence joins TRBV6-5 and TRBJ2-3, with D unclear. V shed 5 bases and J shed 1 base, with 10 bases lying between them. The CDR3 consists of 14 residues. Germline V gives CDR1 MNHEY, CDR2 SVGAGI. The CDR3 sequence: CASSKTTGTDTQYF. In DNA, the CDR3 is TGTGCCAGCAGTAAAACGACTGGCACAGATACGCAGTATTTT.

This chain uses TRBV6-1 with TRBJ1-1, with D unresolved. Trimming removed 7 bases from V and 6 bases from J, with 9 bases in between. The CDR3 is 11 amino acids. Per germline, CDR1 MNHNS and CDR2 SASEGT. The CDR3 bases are TGTGCCAGCAAGAGAGGGCCTGAAGCTTTCTTT. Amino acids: CASKRGPEAFF.

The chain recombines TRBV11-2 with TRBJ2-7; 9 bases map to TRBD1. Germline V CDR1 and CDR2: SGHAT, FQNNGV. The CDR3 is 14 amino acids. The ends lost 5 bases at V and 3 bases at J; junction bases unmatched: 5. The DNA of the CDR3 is TGTGCCAGCAGCCCCGGGACAGGGTTCTACGAGCAGTACTTC. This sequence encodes CASSPGTGFYEQYF.

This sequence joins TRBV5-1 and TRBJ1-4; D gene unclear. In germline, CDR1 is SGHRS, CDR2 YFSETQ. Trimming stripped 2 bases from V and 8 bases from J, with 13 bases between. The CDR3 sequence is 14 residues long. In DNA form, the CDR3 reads TGCGCCAGCAGCTTCCATCGGCCAGGCGAAAAACTGTTTTTT. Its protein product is CASSFHRPGEKLFF.

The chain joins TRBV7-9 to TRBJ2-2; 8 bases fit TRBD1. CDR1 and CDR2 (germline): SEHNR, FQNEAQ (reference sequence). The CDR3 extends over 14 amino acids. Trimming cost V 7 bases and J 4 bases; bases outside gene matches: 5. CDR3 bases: TGTGCCAGCACCCGGGACAGGACCACCGGGGAGCTGTTTTTT. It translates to CASTRDRTTGELFF.